Reported below is one TCR beta chain. The antigen it recognizes is unknown. Per-nucleotide qualities are absent, and no much larger clonotype sits a single base away. The intended sense of this specimen's treatment or condition label: allogeneic hematopoietic cell transplantation with graft depleted of TCRalphabeta T cells and CD19 B cells. Transplant recipients were children who received TCRalphabeta/CD19-depleted allogeneic hematopoietic cell grafts. The library came from PCR. The run used an Illumina HiSeq 2500. Molecular barcoding was employed in the preparation of TCR libraries, with unique molecular identifiers being used to normalize TCRbeta repertoire quantification. TCRdb trimmed the raw reads at Q25, called clones with MiXCR and kept productive beta chains. Entries are consolidated by CDR3 protein sequence, retaining the most common genes and DNA. The sample table contains around 960,000 distinct CDR3 sequences; only one count was recorded for about 26% of them. Roughly 30% of the sample is held by the ten biggest clonotypes.

This specimen belongs to a study of T-cell reconstitution after alpha-beta-depleted transplantation in children (dated by TCRdb to 2016 to 2017). Turning to the overall study: Using TCR repertoire profiling, the study followed T-cell immune reconstitution in a quantitative way in children after TCRalphabeta/CD19-depleted allogeneic hematopoietic cell transplantation. What the work shows at the level of the full study, not this receptor alone: Over subsequent months, a decline in hyperexpanded clone frequencies was noted, and after one year, T-cell counts and TCRbeta diversity were mostly ascribed to newly produced T cells. The apparently early recovery of alphabetaT-cell counts about two months after transplant reportedly depended on only several hundred rapidly expanded clones that came from non-depleted graft cells. In some patients, high TCRbeta diversity at day 60 was attributed to recipient T cells and intrathymic progenitors that had survived conditioning.

The input for sequencing was PBMCs, mostly from graft donor cells, taken 360 days after TCRalphabeta/CD19-depleted stem cell transplant. This TCR derives from a boy less than two years old who had a stem cell transplant for SCID, so the T cells may come from the graft donor.

The CDR3 reads as follows: CASSDVAGTGSVYEQYF. In nucleotide form, the sequence is TGTGCCAGCAGTGACGTTGCCGGGACAGGGAGTGTGTACGAGCAGTACTTC. The chain was built from TRBV12-3 or TRBV12-4 and TRBJ2-7; TRBD1 fits 9 bases in the junction. Clipping removes 5 bases from V and 4 bases from J, with 15 as the unmatched junction base count. The CDR3 has 17 amino acids, counting the end cysteine and phenylalanine. Left in the record is the CDR3 DNA by itself, 51 bases read in frame from the first base.